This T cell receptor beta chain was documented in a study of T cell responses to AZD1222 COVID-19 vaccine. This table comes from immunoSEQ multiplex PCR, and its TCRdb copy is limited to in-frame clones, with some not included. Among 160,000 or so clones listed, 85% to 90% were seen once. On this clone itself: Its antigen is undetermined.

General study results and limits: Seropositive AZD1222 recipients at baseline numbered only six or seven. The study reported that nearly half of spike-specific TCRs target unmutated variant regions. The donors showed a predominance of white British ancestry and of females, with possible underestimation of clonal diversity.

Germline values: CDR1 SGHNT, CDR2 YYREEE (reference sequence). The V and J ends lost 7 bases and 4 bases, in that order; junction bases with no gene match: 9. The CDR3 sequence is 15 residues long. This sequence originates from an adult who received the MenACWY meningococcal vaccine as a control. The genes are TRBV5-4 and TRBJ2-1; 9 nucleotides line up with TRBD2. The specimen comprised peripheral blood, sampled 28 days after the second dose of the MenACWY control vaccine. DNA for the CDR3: TGTGCCAGCGGCTGGGGGCGGGAGGGGTACAATGAGCAGTTCTTC. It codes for CASGWGREGYNEQFF.